This T cell receptor beta chain was retrieved from a study of blood T cells in healthy people across ages. The CDR3 spans 13 residues. CDR1 and CDR2 from the germline V gene are SGDLS and YYNGEE. Remarks on this clonotype: One end of the junction does not line up with germline, which may come from a read error.

Isolating PBMCs gave at least 6 million of these cells per sample. Sample-barcoded 5' priming and a J-beta primer mix drove a second PCR of about 7 to 12 cycles. Researchers report that a template-switch adaptor with 12 random nucleotides tagged each cDNA molecule. TCRdb re-called the 5' RACE reads with MiXCR, one entry per CDR3 protein. The sample contains more than 1,400,000 distinct CDR3 sequences, approximately 38% of which appear only once. The sequencing input was blood. The clonotype comes from a woman aged 18-29 years in good health. V and J are TRBV9 and TRBJ2-7; D ambiguous. CDR3 sequence (DNA): TGTGCCTGCAGCGTAGAGTCAGGCTACGAGCAGTACTTC. It yields the protein CACSVESGYEQYF.